This is a list of T cell receptor beta chains from one sample in a study of T-cell reconstitution after alpha-beta-depleted transplantation in children. MiXCR, applied by TCRdb to the PCR reads, yields one record per CDR3 protein. This repertoire shows about 260,000 distinct CDR3 sequences, less than 9% found once; its top ten account for roughly 5.8%. The material sequenced was PBMCs, mostly from graft donor cells, taken 180 days after TCRalphabeta/CD19-depleted stem cell transplant. Source of these receptors: a male patient younger than 18 who had a stem cell transplant for acute lymphoblastic leukemia, so the T cells may come from the graft donor. Each CDR3 is given without its conserved first and last residue. The D gene is left open where the match is weak.

j_gene	d_gene	len	v_gene	CDR3aa
TRBJ1-2	TRBD1	12	TRBV7-9	ASSLEWDREGYT
TRBJ2-7	TRBD2	16	TRBV5-5	ASSLARMGLAGTYEQY
TRBJ2-2	.	12	TRBV12-3/TRBV12-4	ATSETDDTGELF
TRBJ1-6	.	15	TRBV7-9	ASSLDVGSGGRSPLH
TRBJ2-4	TRBD1	13	TRBV7-8	ASSLGRTGVNIQY
TRBJ1-1	TRBD1	11	TRBV18	ASSPGQDTEAF
TRBJ2-5	.	11	TRBV5-1	ASSLEGEETQY
TRBJ2-3	TRBD2	16	TRBV5-1	ASSFWSGGASNTDTQY
TRBJ2-7	.	8	TRBV5-1	ASNSYEQY
TRBJ1-3	.	11	TRBV10-3	AISGQTGNTIY
TRBJ1-4	.	13	TRBV7-7	ASSLPGRGNEKLF
TRBJ2-1	TRBD2	13	TRBV10-3	AISSAGGSYNEQF
TRBJ2-5	TRBD1	12	TRBV12-3/TRBV12-4	ASSLFQGAETQY
TRBJ2-1	.	9	TRBV12-3/TRBV12-4	AIRGNNEQF
TRBJ2-7	.	11	TRBV25-1	ASTGPLTYEQY
TRBJ1-2	TRBD1	13	TRBV7-2	ASSSRGGINYGYT
TRBJ1-4	.	17	TRBV7-5	ISVPEALRLRATNEKLF
TRBJ2-2	TRBD2	15	TRBV4-2	ASSQDRLAGLGGELF
TRBJ2-7	TRBD2	14	TRBV5-1	ASSLVGGGASYEQY
TRBJ2-7	.	12	TRBV20-1	SARDRRGTYEQY
TRBJ1-1	.	9	TRBV12-3/TRBV12-4	ASHGRRNPF
TRBJ2-7	TRBD1	13	TRBV6-1	ASSMLPGQAYEQY
TRBJ2-1	.	14	TRBV20-1	SARTRKSNGFNEQF
TRBJ1-5	.	12	TRBV6-2/TRBV6-3	ASSYIRHNQPQH
TRBJ1-1	.	11	TRBV9	ASSVGQHTEAF
TRBJ1-2	TRBD1	13	TRBV16	ASSQFGTDYYGYT
TRBJ1-2	.	12	TRBV5-1	ASSRKTFGYGYT
TRBJ2-1	.	14	TRBV25-1	ASSSTGSGSYNEQF
TRBJ2-2	TRBD1	14	TRBV5-1	ASSLGQGAHTGELF
TRBJ2-6	TRBD2	17	TRBV7-6	ASSLRSGGGTAGANVLT
TRBJ2-7	.	11	TRBV7-9	ASSPEANNEQY
TRBJ1-4	TRBD1	11	TRBV29-1	SGRDRTYEKLF
TRBJ2-3	.	13	TRBV4-2	ASSPLGSSADTQY
TRBJ1-5	.	13	TRBV6-2/TRBV6-3	ASTESRTDNQPQH
TRBJ1-1	TRBD1	13	TRBV27	ASRGQGRMNTEAF
TRBJ1-1	.	11	TRBV14	ASSTNMNTEAF
TRBJ1-6	.	12	TRBV20-1	SARGGQGTSPLH
TRBJ2-5	.	14	TRBV28	ASSYSAGSLQETQY
TRBJ2-1	TRBD2	13	TRBV20-1	SGLAIPLAGGEQF
TRBJ1-1	.	11	TRBV7-2	ASSTATNTEAF
TRBJ2-1	TRBD1	11	TRBV25-1	ASSWTGRNEQF
TRBJ2-5	.	11	TRBV20-1	SARYGAQETQY
TRBJ2-7	.	13	TRBV9	ASSVDFGSSYEQY
TRBJ2-3	.	13	TRBV2	ASSDGQILTDTQY
TRBJ2-2	TRBD2	13	TRBV5-1	ASSPLAVHTGELF
TRBJ2-1	.	13	TRBV5-1	ASSFKGLTYNEQF
TRBJ2-1	TRBD2	13	TRBV4-2	ASSQDPSGYNEQF
TRBJ1-6	.	12	TRBV12-3/TRBV12-4	ASSLKRTNSPLH
TRBJ2-7	TRBD1	13	TRBV5-6	AIGPSGTGAYEQY
TRBJ2-1	.	13	TRBV4-2	ASSQAGTSYNEQF